What follows are 6 T cell receptor beta chains derived from one specimen sequenced in a study of cytomegalovirus exposure and HLA in healthy donors. Researchers ran the PCR with 60 Vbeta and 13 Jbeta primers. Sequencing was performed with immunoSEQ multiplex PCR; in TCRdb, only in-frame clones are kept and a portion is missing. The table records about 120,000 clones, around 75% of them present only once. The source material was PBMCs. Receptors originate from a woman aged 45-60 years in good health and CMV-seropositive.

J is TRBJ1-5 and V is TRBV7-9; possibly TRBD1 for D (5 bases). Per germline, CDR1 SEHNR and CDR2 FQNEAQ (reference sequence). This CDR3 is 16 amino acids long. V lost 0 bases and J 0 bases, leaving 9 bases between the germline ends. DNA of the CDR3: TGTGCCAGCAGCTTAGCGCAGACAGATAGCAATCAGCCCCAGCATTTT. Its translation: CASSLAQTDSNQPQHF. Full variable domain (outside the CDR3, taken from reference TRBV7-9 and TRBJ1-5): DTGVSQNPRHKITKRGQNVTFRCDPISEHNRLYWYRQTLGQGPEFLTYFQNEAQLEKSRLLSDRFSAERPKGSFSTLEIQRTEQGDSAMYLCASSLAQTDSNQPQHFGDGTRLSIL.

The chain combines TRBV27 with TRBJ1-6; no definite D call. CDR3 size: 14 residues. The germline V gene has CDR1 MNHEY and CDR2 SMNVEV (reference sequence). The germline V and J ends were trimmed by 5 bases and 9 bases, with 14 bases remaining between them. This CDR3 reads CASSPGSLSSPLHF. For the CDR3, the DNA is TGTGCCAGCAGTCCGGGATCCTTAAGTTCACCCCTCCACTTT.

J is TRBJ1-5 and V is TRBV30, with D possibly matching TRBD1 (6 bases). CDR3 length: 13 residues. V was trimmed by 0 bases and J by 4 bases, leaving 7 bases between them. Germline CDR1 is GTSNPN and CDR2 is SVGIG (reference sequence). The CDR3 sequence: CAWSVQGNQPQHF. CDR3 in DNA: TGTGCCTGGAGTGTACAGGGAAATCAGCCCCAGCATTTT. The full variable domain, its missing parts supplied by reference TRBV30 and TRBJ1-5, is SQTIHQWPATLVQPVGSPLSLECTVEGTSNPNLYWYRQAAGRGLQLLFYSVGIGQISSEVPQNLSASRPQDRQFILSSKKLLLSDSGFYLCAWSVQGNQPQHFGDGTRLSIL.

The chain uses TRBV6-4 and TRBJ2-2; the D gene is possibly TRBD1 (5 bases). The germline gives CDR1 MRHNA, CDR2 SNTAGT. This CDR3 region has 15 residues. Between the trimmed V and J ends, which lost 0 bases and 3 bases, there was a span of 8 bases. CDR3 protein: CASSDSGVDTGELFF. In nucleotides, the CDR3 is TGTGCCAGCAGTGACTCAGGGGTGGACACCGGGGAGCTGTTTTTT.

The V call is TRBV29-1, the J call TRBJ2-3, with TRBD1 as a possible D gene (6 bases). There are 16 residues in the CDR3. With 5 bases removed from V and 3 bases from J, the gap between germline ends came to 21 bases. Germline CDR1 is SQVTM and CDR2 is ANQGSEA. The CDR3 DNA reads TGCAGCGTTAGAAACACAGGGAGCGCGGCGACAGATACGCAGTATTTT. It codes for CSVRNTGSAATDTQYF.

This chain links TRBV18 with TRBJ2-5; perhaps TRBD1 as D (6 bases). This CDR3 is 14 amino acids long. The germline gives CDR1 KGHSH, CDR2 LQKENI. Trimming cost V 3 bases and J 7 bases, with 15 bases left between them. The CDR3, as DNA: TGTGCCAGCTCACCCAGGCAGGGGACGGTGACCCAGTACTTC. It is translated as CASSPRQGTVTQYF.